What follows are 8 T cell receptor beta chains derived from one specimen sequenced in a study of OX40 agonist ivuxolimab in advanced cancers. Method: immunoSEQ multiplex PCR; TCRdb's copy keeps in-frame clones and lacks some. Of 50,000 to 70,000 clones in the sample, 84% were seen once. The sequenced sample was CD4+ or CD8+ T cells sorted from blood, obtained in a trial of the OX40 agonist ivuxolimab. The receptors originated from an adult with an advanced solid tumor such as melanoma, head and neck, liver or kidney cancer.

The chain has TRBV6-1 and TRBJ1-4; D not resolved. Germline loops: CDR1 MNHNS, CDR2 SASEGT. Trimming took 7 bases from V and 0 from J, leaving 12 bases between them. CDR3 length: 15 amino acids. The CDR3 nucleotides read TGTGCCAGCACCGGAATACACGCAACTAATGAAAAACTGTTTTTT. This encodes CASTGIHATNEKLFF.

Regarding this clone: Distinct nucleotide sequences in the sample also encode this CDR3. The chain joins TRBV5-5 to TRBJ2-3; 8 bases line up with TRBD2. The CDR3 is 15 residues long. Germline loops: CDR1 SGHKS, CDR2 YYEKEE (reference sequence). V was clipped by 1 base and J by 0 bases; unmatched bases: 1. CDR3 nucleotides: TGTGCCAGCAGCTTGCCTAGCGGGAGCACAGATACGCAGTATTTT. Its translation is CASSLPSGSTDTQYF.

This sequence joins TRBV20-1 and TRBJ2-7; D not certain. V lost 3 bases and J lost 1, with 4 bases in between. The CDR3 covers 11 residues. Per germline, CDR1 DFQATT and CDR2 SNEGSKA (reference sequence). CDR3 loop: CSARRSYEQYF. DNA of the CDR3: TGCAGTGCTAGGAGGTCCTACGAGCAGTACTTC.

The chain employs TRBV18 and TRBJ1-2, with D perhaps matching TRBD1 (5 bases). The V gene's germline CDR1 is KGHSH and CDR2 LQKENI. The CDR3 is made up of 16 amino acids. The V and J ends lost 3 bases and 0 bases respectively, with 14 bases between them. CDR3 loop: CASSPLGRGTNYGYTF. CDR3 in DNA: TGTGCCAGCTCACCGCTGGGAAGGGGTACTAACTATGGCTACACCTTC. Complete variable domain (other parts from reference TRBV18 and TRBJ1-2): NAGVMQNPRHLVRRRGQEARLRCSPMKGHSHVYWYRQLPEEGLKFMVYLQKENIIDESGMPKERFSAEFPKEGPSILRIQQVVRGDSAAYFCASSPLGRGTNYGYTFGSGTRLTVV.

This rearrangement joins TRBV19 to TRBJ2-7; TRBD2 matches 8 bases. Germline CDR1 reads LNHDA; CDR2 reads SQIVND (reference sequence). The CDR3 runs to 15 residues. V shed 4 bases, J shed 2 bases, and the junction held 7 bases outside the gene matches. The CDR3 loop reads CASSTLAGGPYEQYF. The CDR3 region has the DNA TGTGCCAGTAGTACCCTTGCGGGAGGCCCCTACGAGCAGTACTTC.

J is TRBJ1-5 and V is TRBV19; D gene ambiguous. The CDR3 is 13 amino acids. The V and J ends lost 3 bases and 6 bases respectively, with 9 bases between them. CDR1 is LNHDA and CDR2 is SQIVND in the germline V gene (reference sequence). CDR3 coding DNA: TGTGCCAGTAGTATCCGAGGTCTTCAGCCCCAGCATTTT. This translates into CASSIRGLQPQHF. The full variable domain, its missing parts supplied by reference TRBV19 and TRBJ1-5, is DGGITQSPKYLFRKEGQNVTLSCEQNLNHDAMYWYRQDPGQGLRLIYYSQIVNDFQKGDIAEGYSVSREKKESFPLTVTSAQKNPTAFYLCASSIRGLQPQHFGDGTRLSIL.

The chain links TRBV6-1 to TRBJ1-3; D might be TRBD1 (5 bases). The CDR3 runs 14 residues. V dropped 11 bases and J dropped 2 bases, with 16 bases sitting between them. The germline gives CDR1 MNHNS, CDR2 SASEGT. For the CDR3, the DNA is TGTGCCGGTGGGGCCGCGGGCCCTGGAAACACCATATATTTT. Its translation: CAGGAAGPGNTIYF.

The chain has TRBV19 and TRBJ2-3; no reliable D call. This CDR3 is 12 amino acids long. Germline V lookup: CDR1 LNHDA, CDR2 SQIVND (reference sequence). Trimming cost V 6 bases and J 4 bases, with 8 bases left between them. CDR3 DNA: TGTGCCAGTAGCCCCCAGGCAGATACGCAGTATTTT. Its translation: CASSPQADTQYF.